This is a list of T cell receptor beta chains from one sample in a study of blood T cell repertoires in COVID-19. The repertoire was sequenced with immunoSEQ multiplex PCR; TCRdb's copy has only in-frame clones and lacks some. Of about 99,000 clones listed, around 90% are singletons. Sequencing was done on a sample of peripheral blood. Receptors were obtained from a woman aged 60-70 years with acute or convalescent COVID-19. Each CDR3 is given without its conserved first and last residue.

j_call v_call cdr3_aa
TRBJ2-1 TRBV5-5 ASGGGTSGTNEQF
TRBJ2-7 TRBV6-2/TRBV6-3 ASSYLPETNEQY
TRBJ1-2 TRBV2 ASTQTTTNYGYT
TRBJ2-1 TRBV7-9 ASSLGTSTYNEQF
TRBJ1-6 TRBV3-1/TRBV3-2 ASSRTGSHGSPLH
TRBJ2-3 TRBV15 ATSTETDTQY
TRBJ1-1 TRBV7-3 ASSSTEGTEAF
TRBJ1-2 TRBV28 ASSPPNWGGGYGYT
TRBJ1-3 TRBV12-5 ASGLGGDTIY
TRBJ1-4 TRBV6-5 ASRGSNEKLF
TRBJ1-6 TRBV3-1/TRBV3-2 ASSTRGGSPLH
TRBJ2-5 TRBV12-3/TRBV12-4 ASRTGTTETQY
TRBJ2-3 TRBV3-1/TRBV3-2 ASSQRRGGSTDTQY
TRBJ1-6 TRBV2 ASISSGTYNSPLH
TRBJ1-1 TRBV3-1/TRBV3-2 ASSQEGGQINTEAF
TRBJ1-4 TRBV9 ASSREPGGNEKLF
TRBJ2-2 TRBV7-3 ASSPMGGTGRNGELF
TRBJ2-2 TRBV19 ASSIPGVTTGELF
TRBJ1-1 TRBV7-9 ASSLLNVNTEAF
TRBJ2-1 TRBV7-3 ASSLLAGANEQF
TRBJ2-3 TRBV7-2 ASSSGLVGTDTQY
TRBJ1-1 TRBV10-2 ASLANTEAF
TRBJ1-1 TRBV16 ASSPLVSTEAF
TRBJ2-5 TRBV7-8 ASSLGDTGETQY
TRBJ1-2 TRBV15 ATSRDRFNYGYT
TRBJ2-1 TRBV11-3 ASSLEGTDYNEQF